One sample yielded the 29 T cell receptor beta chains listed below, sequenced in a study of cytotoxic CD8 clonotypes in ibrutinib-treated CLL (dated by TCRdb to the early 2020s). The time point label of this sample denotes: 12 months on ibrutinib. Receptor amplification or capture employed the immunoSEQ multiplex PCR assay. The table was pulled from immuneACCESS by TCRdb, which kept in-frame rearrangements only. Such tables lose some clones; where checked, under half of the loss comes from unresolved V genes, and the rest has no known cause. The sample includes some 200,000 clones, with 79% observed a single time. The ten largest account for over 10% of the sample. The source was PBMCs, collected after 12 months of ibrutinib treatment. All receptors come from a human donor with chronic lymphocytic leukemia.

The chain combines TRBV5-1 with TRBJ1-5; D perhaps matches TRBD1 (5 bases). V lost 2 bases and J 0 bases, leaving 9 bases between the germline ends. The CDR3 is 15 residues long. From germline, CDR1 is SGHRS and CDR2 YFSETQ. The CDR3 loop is CASSLDSNSNQPQHF. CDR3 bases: TGCGCCAGCAGCTTAGACAGTAATAGCAATCAGCCCCAGCATTTT.

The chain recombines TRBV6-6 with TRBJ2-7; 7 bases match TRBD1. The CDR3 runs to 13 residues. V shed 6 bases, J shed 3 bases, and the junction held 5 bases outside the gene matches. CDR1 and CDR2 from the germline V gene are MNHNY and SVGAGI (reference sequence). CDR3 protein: CASSRDSRYEQYF. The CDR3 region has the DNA TGTGCCAGCAGCCGGGACAGCCGCTACGAGCAGTACTTC.

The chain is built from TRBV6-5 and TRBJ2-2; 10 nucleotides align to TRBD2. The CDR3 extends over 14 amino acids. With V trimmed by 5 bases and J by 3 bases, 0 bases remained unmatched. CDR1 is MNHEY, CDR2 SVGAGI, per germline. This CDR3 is CASSSGRDTGELFF. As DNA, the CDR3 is TGTGCCAGCAGTAGCGGGAGGGACACCGGGGAGCTGTTTTTT.

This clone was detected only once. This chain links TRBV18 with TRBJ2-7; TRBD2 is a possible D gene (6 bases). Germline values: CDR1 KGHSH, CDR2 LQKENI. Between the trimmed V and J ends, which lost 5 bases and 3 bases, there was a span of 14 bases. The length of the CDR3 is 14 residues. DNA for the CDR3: TGTGCCAGCTCATCGGGACTCGGCAACTACGAGCAGTACTTC. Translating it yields CASSSGLGNYEQYF.

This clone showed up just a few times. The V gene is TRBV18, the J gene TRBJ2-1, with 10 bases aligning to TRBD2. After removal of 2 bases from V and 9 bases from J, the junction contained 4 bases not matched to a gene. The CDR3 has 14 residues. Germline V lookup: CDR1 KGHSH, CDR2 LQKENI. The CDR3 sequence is CASSPSAGGSEQFF. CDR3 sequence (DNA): TGTGCCAGCTCACCATCAGCGGGGGGGTCTGAGCAGTTCTTC.

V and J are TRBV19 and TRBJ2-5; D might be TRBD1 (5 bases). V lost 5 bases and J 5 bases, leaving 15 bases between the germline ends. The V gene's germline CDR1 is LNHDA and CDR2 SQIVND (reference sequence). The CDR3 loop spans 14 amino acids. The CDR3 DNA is TGTGCCAGTAGTCCCAGGGCCGGCCGGGAGACCCAGTACTTC. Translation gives CASSPRAGRETQYF.

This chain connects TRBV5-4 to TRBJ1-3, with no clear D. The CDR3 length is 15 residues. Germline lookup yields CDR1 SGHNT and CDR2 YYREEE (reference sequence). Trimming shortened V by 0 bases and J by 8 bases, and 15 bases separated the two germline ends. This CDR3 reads CASSLDPLFPDTIYF. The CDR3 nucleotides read TGTGCCAGCAGCTTGGACCCCCTTTTTCCCGACACCATATATTTT.

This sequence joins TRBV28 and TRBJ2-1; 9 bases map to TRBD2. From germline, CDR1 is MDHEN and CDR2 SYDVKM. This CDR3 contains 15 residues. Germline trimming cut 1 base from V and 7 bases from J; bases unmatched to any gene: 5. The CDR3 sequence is CASSLSAGGRNEQFF. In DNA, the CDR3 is TGTGCCAGCAGTTTATCCGCGGGAGGGCGGAATGAGCAGTTCTTC.

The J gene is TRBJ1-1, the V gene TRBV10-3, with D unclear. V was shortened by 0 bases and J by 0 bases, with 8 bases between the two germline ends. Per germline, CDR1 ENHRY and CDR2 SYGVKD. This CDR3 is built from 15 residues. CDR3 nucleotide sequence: TGTGCCATCAGTGAGTCGAGTCAGATGAACACTGAAGCTTTCTTT. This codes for CAISESSQMNTEAFF.

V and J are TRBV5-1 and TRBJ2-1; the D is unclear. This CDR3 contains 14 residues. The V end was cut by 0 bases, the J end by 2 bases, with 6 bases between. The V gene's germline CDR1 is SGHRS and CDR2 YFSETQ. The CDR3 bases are TGCGCCAGCAGCTTGGATGGGGCCTACAATGAGCAGTTCTTC. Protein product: CASSLDGAYNEQFF. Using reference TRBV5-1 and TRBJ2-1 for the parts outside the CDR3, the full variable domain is KAGVTQTPRYLIKTRGQQVTLSCSPISGHRSVSWYQQTPGQGLQFLFEYFSETQRNKGNFPGRFSGRQFSNSRSEMNVSTLELGDSALYLCASSLDGAYNEQFFGPGTRLTVL.

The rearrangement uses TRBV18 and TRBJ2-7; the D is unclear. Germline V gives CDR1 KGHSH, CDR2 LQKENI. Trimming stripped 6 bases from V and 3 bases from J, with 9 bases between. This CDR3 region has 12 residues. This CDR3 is CASSQGSYEQYF. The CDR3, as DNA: TGTGCCAGCTCGCAAGGAAGCTACGAGCAGTACTTC.

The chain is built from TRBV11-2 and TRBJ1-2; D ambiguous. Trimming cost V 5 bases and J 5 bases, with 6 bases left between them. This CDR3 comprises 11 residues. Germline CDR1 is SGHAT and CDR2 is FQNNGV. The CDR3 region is CASSAGYGYTF. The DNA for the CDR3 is TGTGCCAGCAGCGCCGGATATGGCTACACCTTC.

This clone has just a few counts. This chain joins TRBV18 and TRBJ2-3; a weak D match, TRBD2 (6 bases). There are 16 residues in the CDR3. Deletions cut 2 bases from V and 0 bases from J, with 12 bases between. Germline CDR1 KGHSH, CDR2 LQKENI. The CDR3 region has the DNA TGTGCCAGCTCACCAGGCAGCGGGTCTAGCACAGATACGCAGTATTTT. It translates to CASSPGSGSSTDTQYF.

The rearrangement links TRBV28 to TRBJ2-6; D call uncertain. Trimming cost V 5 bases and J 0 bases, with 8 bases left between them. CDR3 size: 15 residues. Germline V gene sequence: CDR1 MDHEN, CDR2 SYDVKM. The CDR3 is CASSLQGSGANVLTF. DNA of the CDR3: TGTGCCAGCAGTCTTCAAGGCTCTGGGGCCAACGTCCTGACTTTC. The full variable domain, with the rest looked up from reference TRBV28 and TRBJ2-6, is DVKVTQSSRYLVKRTGEKVFLECVQDMDHENMFWYRQDPGLGLRLIYFSYDVKMKEKGDIPEGYSVSREKKERFSLILESASTNQTSMYLCASSLQGSGANVLTFGAGSRLTVL.

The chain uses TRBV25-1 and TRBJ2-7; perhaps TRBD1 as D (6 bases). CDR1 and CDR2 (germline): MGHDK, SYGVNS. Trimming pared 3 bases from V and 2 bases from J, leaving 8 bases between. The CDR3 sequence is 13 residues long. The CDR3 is CASSEDRPYEQYF. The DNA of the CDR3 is TGTGCCAGCAGTGAGGACAGACCCTACGAGCAGTACTTC.

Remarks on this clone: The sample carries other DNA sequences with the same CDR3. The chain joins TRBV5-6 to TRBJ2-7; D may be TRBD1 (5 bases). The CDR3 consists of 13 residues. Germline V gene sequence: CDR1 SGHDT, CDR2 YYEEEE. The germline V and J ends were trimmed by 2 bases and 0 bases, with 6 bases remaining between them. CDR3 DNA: TGTGCCAGCAGCTTCCAGGGCTCCTACGAGCAGTACTTC. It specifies CASSFQGSYEQYF.

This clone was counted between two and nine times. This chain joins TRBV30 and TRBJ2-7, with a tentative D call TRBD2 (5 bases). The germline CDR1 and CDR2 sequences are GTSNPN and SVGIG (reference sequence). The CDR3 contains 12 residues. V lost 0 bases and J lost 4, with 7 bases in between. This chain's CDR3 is CAWSVRGYEQYF. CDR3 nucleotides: TGTGCCTGGAGTGTACGCGGGTACGAGCAGTACTTC.

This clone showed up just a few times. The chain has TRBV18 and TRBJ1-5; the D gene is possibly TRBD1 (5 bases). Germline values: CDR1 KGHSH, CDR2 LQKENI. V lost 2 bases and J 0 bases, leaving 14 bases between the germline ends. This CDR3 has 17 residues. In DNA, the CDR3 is TGTGCCAGCTCACCAATCATGGGGGACGCTAGCAATCAGCCCCAGCATTTT. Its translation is CASSPIMGDASNQPQHF.

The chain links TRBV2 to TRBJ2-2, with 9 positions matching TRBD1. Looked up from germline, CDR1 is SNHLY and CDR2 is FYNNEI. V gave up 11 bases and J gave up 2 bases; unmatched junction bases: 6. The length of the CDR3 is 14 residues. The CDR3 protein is CAGDRGSNTGELFF. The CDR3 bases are TGTGCCGGCGACAGGGGGTCTAACACCGGGGAGCTGTTTTTT.

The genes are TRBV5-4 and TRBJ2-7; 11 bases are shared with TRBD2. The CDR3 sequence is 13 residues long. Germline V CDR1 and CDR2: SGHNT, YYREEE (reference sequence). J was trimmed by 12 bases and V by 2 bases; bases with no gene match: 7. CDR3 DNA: TGTGCCAGCAGCTTAGGTACTAGCGGGAGTAGGTACTTC. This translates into CASSLGTSGSRYF. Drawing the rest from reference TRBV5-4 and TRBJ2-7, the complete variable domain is ETGVTQSPTHLIKTRGQQVTLRCSSQSGHNTVSWYQQALGQGPQFIFQYYREEENGRGNFPPRFSGLQFPNYSSELNVNALELDDSALYLCASSLGTSGSRYFGPGTRLTVT.

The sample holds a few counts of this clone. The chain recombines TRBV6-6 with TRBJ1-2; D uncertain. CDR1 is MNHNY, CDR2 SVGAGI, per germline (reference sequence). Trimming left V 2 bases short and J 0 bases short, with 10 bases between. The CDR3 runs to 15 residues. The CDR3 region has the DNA TGTGCCAGCAGTTACGGAGACCCAGCTAACTATGGCTACACCTTC. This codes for CASSYGDPANYGYTF.

This chain's CDR3 is CASSPGGTSNYGYTF. Here the CDR3 DNA reads TGCGCCAGCAGCCCCGGGGGGACCTCTAACTATGGCTACACCTTC. The rearrangement links TRBV5-1 to TRBJ1-2; D might be TRBD1 (5 bases). The CDR3 consists of 15 residues. Germline CDR1 is SGHRS and CDR2 is YFSETQ. V was trimmed by 4 bases and J by 0 bases, leaving 13 bases between them. Based on the CDR3 plus reference TRBV5-1 and TRBJ1-2, the full variable domain is KAGVTQTPRYLIKTRGQQVTLSCSPISGHRSVSWYQQTPGQGLQFLFEYFSETQRNKGNFPGRFSGRQFSNSRSEMNVSTLELGDSALYLCASSPGGTSNYGYTFGSGTRLTVV.

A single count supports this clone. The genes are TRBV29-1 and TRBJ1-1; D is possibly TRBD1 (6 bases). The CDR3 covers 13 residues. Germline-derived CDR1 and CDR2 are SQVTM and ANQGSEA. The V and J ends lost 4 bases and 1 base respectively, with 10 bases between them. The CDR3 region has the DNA TGCAGCGTTGTGGAGACAGGGAACACTGAAGCTTTCTTT. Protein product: CSVVETGNTEAFF.

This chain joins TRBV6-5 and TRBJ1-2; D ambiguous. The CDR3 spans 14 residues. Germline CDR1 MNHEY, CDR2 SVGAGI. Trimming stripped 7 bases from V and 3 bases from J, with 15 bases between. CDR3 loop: CASKREVQYYGYTF. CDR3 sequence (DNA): TGTGCCAGCAAGCGGGAGGTTCAGTACTATGGCTACACCTTC.

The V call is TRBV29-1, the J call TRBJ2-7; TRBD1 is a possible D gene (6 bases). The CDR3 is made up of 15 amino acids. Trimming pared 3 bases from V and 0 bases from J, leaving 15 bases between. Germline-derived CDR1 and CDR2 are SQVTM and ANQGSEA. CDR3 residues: CSVEIPGTSSYEQYF. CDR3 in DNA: TGCAGCGTTGAGATCCCCGGGACATCCTCCTACGAGCAGTACTTC.

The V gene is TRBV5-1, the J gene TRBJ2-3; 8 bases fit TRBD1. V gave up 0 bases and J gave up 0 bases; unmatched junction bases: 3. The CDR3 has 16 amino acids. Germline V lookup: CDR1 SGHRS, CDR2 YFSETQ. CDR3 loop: CASSLAWTGSTDTQYF. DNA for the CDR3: TGCGCCAGCAGCTTGGCCTGGACAGGGAGCACAGATACGCAGTATTTT.

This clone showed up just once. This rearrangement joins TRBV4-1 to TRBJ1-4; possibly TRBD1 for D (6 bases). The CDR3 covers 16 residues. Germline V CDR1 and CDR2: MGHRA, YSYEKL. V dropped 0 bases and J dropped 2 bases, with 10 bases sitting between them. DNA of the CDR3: TGCGCCAGCAGCCAAGATTTTAGGGGGACTAATGAAAAACTGTTTTTT. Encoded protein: CASSQDFRGTNEKLFF.

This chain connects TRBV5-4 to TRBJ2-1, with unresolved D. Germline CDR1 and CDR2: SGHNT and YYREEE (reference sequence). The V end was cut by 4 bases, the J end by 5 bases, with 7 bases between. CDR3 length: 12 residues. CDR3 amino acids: CASSLIDNEQFF. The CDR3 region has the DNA TGTGCCAGCAGCCTGATCGACAATGAGCAGTTCTTC.

CDR3 loop: CAGSRATYNEQFF. DNA of the CDR3: TGTGCCGGATCGAGGGCTACCTACAATGAGCAGTTCTTC. The chain links TRBV6-1 to TRBJ2-1; D perhaps matches TRBD2 (5 bases). The CDR3 is made up of 13 amino acids. Germline V gene sequence: CDR1 MNHNS, CDR2 SASEGT. V lost 11 bases and J lost 2, with 13 bases in between.